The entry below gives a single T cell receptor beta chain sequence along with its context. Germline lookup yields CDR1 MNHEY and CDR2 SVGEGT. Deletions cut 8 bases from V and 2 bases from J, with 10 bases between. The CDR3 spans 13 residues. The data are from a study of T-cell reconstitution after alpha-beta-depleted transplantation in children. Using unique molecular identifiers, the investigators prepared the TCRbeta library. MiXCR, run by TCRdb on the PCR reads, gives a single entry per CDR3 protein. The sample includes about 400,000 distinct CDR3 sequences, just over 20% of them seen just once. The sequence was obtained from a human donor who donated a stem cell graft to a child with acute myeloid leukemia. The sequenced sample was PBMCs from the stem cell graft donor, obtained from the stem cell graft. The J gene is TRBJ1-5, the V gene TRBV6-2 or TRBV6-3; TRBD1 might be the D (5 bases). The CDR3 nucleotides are TGTGCCAGCGGGGCGGGTCGCAATCAGCCCCAGCATTTT. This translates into CASGAGRNQPQHF.